This is a list of T cell receptor beta chains from one sample in a study of blood T cell repertoires in COVID-19. Sequenced by immunoSEQ multiplex PCR; TCRdb stores in-frame clones only, minus some. The table records around 230,000 clones, roughly 85% of them present only once. Input material: peripheral blood. All receptors derive from a man aged 25-45 years who had recovered from COVID-19. Both conserved end residues are part of each CDR3. The D gene is left open where the match is weak. The size entry is marked missing in some rows and otherwise reads once, few, many or a size class.

>TRBJ1-1|NA|14|NA|TRBV19
TGTGCCAGCGACATTGGGGGGGACGGGCCTGAAGCTTTCTTT
CASDIGGDGPEAFF
>TRBJ1-6|NA|16|TRBD1|TRBV27
TGTGCCAGCAGTTTTTCATGGGACAGGGGCAATTCACCCCTCCACTTT
CASSFSWDRGNSPLHF
>TRBJ2-7|NA|11|NA|TRBV11-2
TGTGCCAGCACGGGGTCCTACGAGCAGTACTTC
CASTGSYEQYF
>TRBJ1-1|NA|12|TRBD1|TRBV19
TGTGCCAGTAGTACCCGGGACAGCCAAGCTTTCTTT
CASSTRDSQAFF
>TRBJ1-2|few|13|NA|TRBV6-5
TGTGCCAGCAGTTACGGGCTGATCTATGGCTACACCTTC
CASSYGLIYGYTF
>TRBJ1-2|NA|15|NA|TRBV5-6
TGTGCCAGCAGCTTGGTTCTACCCACTAACTATGGCTACACCTTC
CASSLVLPTNYGYTF
>TRBJ2-7|NA|13|NA|TRBV10-3
TGTGCCATCACGCCGGACAGTACCTACGAGCAGTACTTC
CAITPDSTYEQYF
>TRBJ1-1|NA|15|NA|TRBV5-1
TGCGCCAGCAGCTTTCTGGGACACCAGAACACTGAAGCTTTCTTT
CASSFLGHQNTEAFF
>TRBJ2-3|NA|14|NA|TRBV5-1
TGCGCCAGCCAGGGGAGCTCTAGCACAGATACGCAGTATTTT
CASQGSSSTDTQYF
>TRBJ1-2|NA|14|NA|TRBV5-4
TGTGCCACGGAACGGGGGGGGAGAAGCTATGGCTACACCTTC
CATERGGRSYGYTF
>TRBJ2-4|NA|17|TRBD2|TRBV3-1/TRBV3-2
TGTGCCAGCAGCCAGAATAGCGGGGGGGCCTATGGGCACATTCAGTACTTC
CASSQNSGGAYGHIQYF
>TRBJ2-3|NA|18|NA|TRBV5-4
TGTGCCAGCAGCTTTTACCTCCTCAGACAGATGACCACAGATACGCAGTATTTT
CASSFYLLRQMTTDTQYF
>TRBJ1-3|NA|14|NA|TRBV7-9
TGTGCCAGCAGCTCTCCCCCCTCTGGAAACACCATATATTTT
CASSSPPSGNTIYF
>TRBJ2-3|NA|17|TRBD1|TRBV4-3
TGCGCCAGCAGCCAAGATGGGACAGGGGGTACCACAGATACGCAGTATTTT
CASSQDGTGGTTDTQYF
>TRBJ1-6|many|14|NA|TRBV2
TGTGCCAGCAGTACCGGGGACACGGGTTCACCCCTCCACTTT
CASSTGDTGSPLHF
>TRBJ1-2|many|8|NA|TRBV6-6
TGTGCCGCAGGGGGCTACACCTTC
CAAGGYTF
>TRBJ2-5|NA|17|NA|TRBV18
TGTGCCAGCTCCGGACCGGGGCCGGACAGTGACCAAGAGACCCAGTACTTC
CASSGPGPDSDQETQYF
>TRBJ2-1|NA|11|TRBD2|TRBV2
TGTGCCAGCCACACGGGAGGGGAGCAGTTCTTC
CASHTGGEQFF
>TRBJ1-6|NA|15|NA|TRBV7-2
TGTGCCAGCAGCTTAGGTACAGGGCAGAATTCACCCCTCCACTTT
CASSLGTGQNSPLHF
>TRBJ2-4|NA|16|TRBD1|TRBV5-6
TGTGCCAGCAGCTTGTGGTTAGGGGGCACAGTAAACATTCAGTACTTC
CASSLWLGGTVNIQYF
>TRBJ1-1|NA|12|NA|TRBV12-5
TGTGCTAGTGGTTTGGGCAGTTCTGAAGCTTTCTTT
CASGLGSSEAFF
>TRBJ1-1|NA|14|TRBD1|TRBV5-8
TGTGCCAGCAGCGGTGGACAGGGGGCGACTGAAGCTTTCTTT
CASSGGQGATEAFF
>TRBJ2-5|NA|13|TRBD1|TRBV12-3/TRBV12-4
TGTGCCAGCAGGAAGGGGGCCGGGGAGACCCAGTACTTC
CASRKGAGETQYF
>TRBJ1-6|NA|15|TRBD1|TRBV6-8
TGTGCCAGCAGAAGGGACAGAACGTTTAATTCACCCCTCCACTTT
CASRRDRTFNSPLHF
>TRBJ1-2|NA|13|NA|TRBV5-1
TGCGCCAGCAGCTTGGGAAGCCGGACAGGCTACACCTTC
CASSLGSRTGYTF
>TRBJ2-3|NA|18|NA|TRBV9
TGTGCCAGCAGCGAGAGTGGGGGCTCACCAGTCCCCACAGATACGCAGTATTTT
CASSESGGSPVPTDTQYF